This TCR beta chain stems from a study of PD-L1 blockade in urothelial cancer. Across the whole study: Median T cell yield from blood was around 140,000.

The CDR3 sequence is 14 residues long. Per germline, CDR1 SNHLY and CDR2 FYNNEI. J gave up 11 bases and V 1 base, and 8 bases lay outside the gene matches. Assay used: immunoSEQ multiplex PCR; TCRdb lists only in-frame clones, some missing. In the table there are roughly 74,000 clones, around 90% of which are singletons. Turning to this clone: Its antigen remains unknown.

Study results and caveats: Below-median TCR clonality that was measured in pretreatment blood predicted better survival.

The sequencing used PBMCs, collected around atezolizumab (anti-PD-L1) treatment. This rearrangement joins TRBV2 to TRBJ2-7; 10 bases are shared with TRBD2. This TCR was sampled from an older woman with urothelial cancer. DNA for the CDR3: TGTGCCAGCAGTGAAGGCCTTACTAGCGGGAAGAAGTACTTC. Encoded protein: CASSEGLTSGKKYF.